A selection of T cell receptor beta chains follows, all from one sample in a study of cytomegalovirus exposure and HLA in healthy donors. Sequenced by immunoSEQ multiplex PCR; TCRdb stores in-frame clones only, minus some. The sample contains 150,000 to 200,000 clones, about 13% of which appear only once. Specimen: PBMCs. Receptors originate from a man aged 50 to 60 in good health and CMV-seropositive. The CDR3 runs from the conserved cysteine through the conserved F or W. D genes are given only for firm matches. Expanded clones are given a class, and other clones once, few, many or no size at all.

>TRBJ1-3|TRBD1|TRBV27|few
CASAFTGDSGNTIYF
TGTGCCAGTGCTTTTACAGGGGACTCTGGAAACACCATATATTTT
>TRBJ2-7|NA|TRBV6-1|NA
CASTKTGAYEQYF
TGTGCCAGCACTAAAACAGGAGCCTACGAGCAGTACTTC
>TRBJ1-5|TRBD1|TRBV5-1|few
CASRSGTGRNQPQHF
TGCGCCAGCAGATCGGGGACAGGAAGGAATCAGCCCCAGCATTTT
>TRBJ2-4|TRBD1|TRBV7-2|NA
CASSPFNDRGRNIQYF
TGTGCCAGCAGCCCCTTTAACGACAGGGGGCGTAACATTCAGTACTTC
>TRBJ1-1|TRBD1|TRBV5-5|NA
CASSLVVNPDRGNTEAFF
TGTGCCAGCAGCTTGGTAGTAAACCCTGACAGGGGCAACACTGAAGCTTTCTTT
>TRBJ1-5|NA|TRBV27|NA
CASSYRGSGQPQHF
TGTGCCAGCAGTTATCGGGGGTCGGGTCAGCCCCAGCATTTT
>TRBJ2-6|NA|TRBV10-3|NA
CAISPSAVLSGANVLTF
TGTGCCATCAGTCCTAGCGCGGTCCTCTCTGGGGCCAACGTCCTGACTTTC
>TRBJ2-5|TRBD1|TRBV7-9|NA
CASSLPQTGALKTQYF
TGTGCCAGCAGCCTTCCGCAGACAGGGGCTCTGAAGACCCAGTACTTC
>TRBJ1-4|TRBD1|TRBV5-6|NA
CASSWTGQVNEKLFF
TGTGCCAGCAGCTGGACCGGACAGGTGAATGAAAAACTGTTTTTT
>TRBJ2-7|NA|TRBV11-3|NA
CASRAGPSSYEQYF
TGTGCCAGCAGGGCAGGGCCCAGCTCCTACGAGCAGTACTTC
>TRBJ1-2|TRBD1|TRBV6-1|NA
CASSDGTGLYGYTF
TGTGCCAGCAGTGATGGGACAGGGCTCTATGGCTACACCTTC
>TRBJ1-2|NA|TRBV7-9|few
CASTSGGAPGYTF
TGTGCCAGCACCAGCGGGGGGGCCCCTGGCTACACCTTC
>TRBJ1-1|NA|TRBV30|NA
CAWEGGDTEAFF
TGTGCCTGGGAGGGAGGGGACACTGAAGCTTTCTTT
>TRBJ1-2|NA|TRBV4-3|few
CASSQDWAPYGYTF
TGCGCCAGCAGCCAAGATTGGGCCCCATATGGCTACACCTTC
>TRBJ1-1|NA|TRBV2|NA
CASSEALRGSAEAFF
TGTGCCAGCAGTGAAGCGCTTCGGGGTTCGGCTGAAGCTTTCTTT
>TRBJ2-2|TRBD2|TRBV4-3|few
CASSQAPGGGRVTGELFF
TGCGCCAGCAGCCAAGCCCCGGGCGGGGGGCGGGTCACCGGGGAGCTGTTTTTT
>TRBJ1-1|NA|TRBV9|NA
CASSVDGVGTEAFF
TGTGCCAGCAGCGTAGATGGAGTTGGCACTGAAGCTTTCTTT
>TRBJ1-2|NA|TRBV19|few
CASNPGQLTYYGYTF
TGTGCCAGTAACCCGGGACAACTGACTTACTATGGCTACACCTTC
>TRBJ1-5|NA|TRBV10-3|NA
CAISSRDTYQPQHF
TGTGCCATCAGTTCTCGGGACACCTATCAGCCCCAGCATTTT
>TRBJ1-1|TRBD1|TRBV11-3|few
CASSQQGMNTEAFF
TGTGCCAGCAGCCAACAGGGGATGAACACTGAAGCTTTCTTT
>TRBJ2-1|NA|TRBV5-1|NA
CASSLGSSYNEQFF
TGCGCCAGCAGCTTGGGTAGCTCCTACAATGAGCAGTTCTTC
>TRBJ1-6|NA|TRBV4-3|NA
CASSRGKAGNSPLHF
TGCGCCAGCAGCCGTGGTAAGGCGGGAAATTCACCCCTCCACTTT
>TRBJ2-5|TRBD2|TRBV19|NA
CASSATSHETQYF
TGTGCCAGTAGCGCGACTAGCCACGAGACCCAGTACTTC
>TRBJ1-1|TRBD1|TRBV19|NA
CASKDEWTGRRTEAFF
TGTGCCAGTAAGGACGAGTGGACAGGGCGAAGGACTGAAGCTTTCTTT
>TRBJ2-2|NA|TRBV5-6|few
CASSLGGRANTGELFF
TGTGCCAGCAGCTTGGGAGGCAGAGCGAACACCGGGGAGCTGTTTTTT
>TRBJ1-3|NA|TRBV4-3|NA
CASSQDPMRSFSGNTIYF
TGCGCCAGCAGCCAAGACCCCATGAGGAGCTTCTCTGGAAACACCATATATTTT
>TRBJ1-1|NA|TRBV6-5|NA
CASSYSSTGLEAFF
TGTGCCAGCAGTTACTCCTCGACAGGCCTTGAAGCTTTCTTT
>TRBJ1-1|NA|TRBV7-2|NA
CASRPRSGVNTEAFF
TGTGCCAGCAGGCCGAGAAGCGGGGTGAACACTGAAGCTTTCTTT
>TRBJ1-1|NA|TRBV7-2|NA
CASSRDSYTEAFF
TGTGCCAGCAGCCGAGACAGCTACACTGAAGCTTTCTTT
>TRBJ2-1|TRBD2|TRBV29-1|NA
CSGYELAGVSYNEQFF
TGCAGCGGATACGAACTAGCGGGGGTGTCCTACAATGAGCAGTTCTTC
>TRBJ1-4|TRBD1|TRBV9|NA
CASSAQGAGEKLFF
TGTGCCAGCAGCGCACAGGGGGCCGGGGAAAAACTGTTTTTT
>TRBJ1-2|NA|TRBV6-5|NA
CASSVAVNYGYTF
TGTGCCAGCAGTGTGGCAGTGAATTATGGCTACACCTTC
>TRBJ1-5|NA|TRBV5-1|few
CASSLGTSTPNQPQHF
TGCGCCAGCAGCTTGGGGACTTCCACCCCTAATCAGCCCCAGCATTTT
>TRBJ1-5|NA|TRBV2|few
CASRTESQQPQHF
TGTGCCAGCAGGACGGAGAGCCAGCAGCCCCAGCATTTT
>TRBJ1-5|NA|TRBV6-5|few
CASSGLGTGHQPQHF
TGTGCCAGCAGTGGCCTGGGTACGGGTCATCAGCCCCAGCATTTT
>TRBJ1-1|NA|TRBV7-9|few
CASSLGAFPARGAFF
TGTGCCAGCAGCTTGGGTGCTTTCCCAGCGCGTGGAGCTTTCTTT
>TRBJ2-4|NA|TRBV4-3|NA
CASSQDPRNIQYF
TGCGCCAGCAGCCAAGATCCGAGGAACATTCAGTACTTC
>TRBJ1-6|NA|TRBV11-2|NA
CASSPYTSSYNSPLHF
TGTGCCAGCAGCCCGTATACCAGCTCCTATAATTCACCCCTCCACTTT
>TRBJ2-1|NA|TRBV6-1|NA
CASSETDSEQFF
TGTGCCAGCAGTGAAACAGACAGTGAGCAGTTCTTC
>TRBJ2-3|NA|TRBV5-1|few
CASSVPGTDTQYF
TGCGCCAGCAGCGTCCCGGGCACAGATACGCAGTATTTT
>TRBJ1-1|NA|TRBV7-2|few
CATKLISGGGTEAFF
TGTGCAACAAAGCTTATATCGGGGGGCGGGACTGAAGCTTTCTTT
>TRBJ2-6|TRBD2|TRBV7-3|few
CASSLSPAGAGANVLTF
TGTGCCAGCAGCTTGAGCCCGGCGGGAGCTGGGGCCAACGTCCTGACTTTC